One and the same sample provided the 17 T cell receptor beta chains below, sequenced in a study of OX40 agonist ivuxolimab in advanced cancers. Produced via immunoSEQ multiplex PCR; TCRdb's table is partial and in-frame only. The profile covers roughly 56,000 clones, with 87% appearing a single time and about 0.63% taken by the ten largest. The source material was CD4+ or CD8+ T cells sorted from blood, sampled in a trial of the OX40 agonist ivuxolimab. Receptor source: an adult with an advanced solid tumor such as melanoma, head and neck, liver or kidney cancer.

The V gene is TRBV7-3, the J gene TRBJ1-2; TRBD1 matches at 8 bases. Germline values: CDR1 SGHTA, CDR2 FQGTGA. V lost 0 bases to trimming and J lost 1 base; unmatched junction nucleotides: 7. This CDR3 is built from 17 residues. CDR3 bases: TGTGCCAGCAGCTTAACGGGTGGAACAGGGGGTAACTATGGCTACACCTTC. Translating gives CASSLTGGTGGNYGYTF.

This chain uses TRBV19 with TRBJ2-2; 9 bases are a match to TRBD2. The V gene's germline CDR1 is LNHDA and CDR2 SQIVND (reference sequence). The junction had 4 bases not matched to a gene; V was cut back by 7 bases and J by 7 bases. This CDR3 is 13 amino acids long. The CDR3 nucleotides are TGTGCCAGTATCGCGGGAGGGCACGGGGAGCTGTTTTTT. It is translated as CASIAGGHGELFF.

The V and J genes are TRBV6-1 and TRBJ2-1, with TRBD2 identical over 10 bases. CDR1 MNHNS and CDR2 SASEGT come from the germline V gene. The V and J ends lost 4 bases and 6 bases, in that order; junction bases with no gene match: 6. The CDR3 length is 15 residues. CDR3 residues: CASSVRTSGSNEQFF. In nucleotides, the CDR3 is TGTGCCAGCAGTGTCAGGACTAGCGGAAGCAATGAGCAGTTCTTC.

This sequence joins TRBV6-1 and TRBJ1-6; 10 bases map to TRBD1. The germline V gene has CDR1 MNHNS and CDR2 SASEGT. CDR3 length equals 14 residues. V was clipped by 7 bases and J by 10 bases; unmatched bases: 7. CDR3 sequence (DNA): TGTGCCAGCACCAGGGGACAGGGGAAATCACCCCTCCACTTT. Translation gives CASTRGQGKSPLHF.

This clone was counted a single time. This chain links TRBV6-5 with TRBJ2-1; D remains ambiguous. Germline V gene sequence: CDR1 MNHEY, CDR2 SVGAGI. V lost 5 bases and J 4 bases, leaving 6 bases between the germline ends. The CDR3 contains 12 residues. The DNA for the CDR3 is TGTGCCAGCAGTGCTACATACAATGAGCAGTTCTTC. This translates into CASSATYNEQFF.

CDR3 sequence (DNA): TGTGCCAGCAGTTTACCCGCAATGACAGATACGCAGTATTTT. Amino acid sequence: CASSLPAMTDTQYF. This chain links TRBV28 with TRBJ2-3, with D unclear. Germline V CDR1 and CDR2: MDHEN, SYDVKM. The CDR3 has 14 residues. V dropped 2 bases and J dropped 3 bases, with 9 bases sitting between them.

J is TRBJ2-7 and V is TRBV27; D possibly corresponds to TRBD2 (5 bases). The CDR3 runs 14 residues. The V gene's germline CDR1 is MNHEY and CDR2 SMNVEV (reference sequence). V was trimmed by 8 bases and J by 3 bases, leaving 17 bases between them. Here the CDR3 reads CASRMSGLSYEQYF. The CDR3 DNA is TGTGCCAGCCGCATGAGTGGACTGAGCTACGAGCAGTACTTC.

In this sample, this clone is medium-sized. This rearrangement joins TRBV28 to TRBJ2-2; D call uncertain. Deletions cut 5 bases from V and 1 base from J, with 8 bases between. Germline V gives CDR1 MDHEN, CDR2 SYDVKM. CDR3 length: 14 amino acids. CDR3 DNA sequence: TGTGCCAGCAGTCCCCCCCAGAACACCGGGGAGCTGTTTTTT. It encodes CASSPPQNTGELFF.

CDR3 coding DNA: TGTGCCAGCAGCTTGGAGGGGGGCATCTATGGCTACACCTTC. As protein: CASSLEGGIYGYTF. The chain combines TRBV5-4 with TRBJ1-2; TRBD1 is a possible D gene (6 bases). The V end lost 0 bases, the J end lost 4 bases, and 10 bases lay between the germline ends. Per the germline V gene, CDR1 is SGHNT and CDR2 is YYREEE (reference sequence). The CDR3 consists of 14 residues. The full variable domain, with the rest looked up from reference TRBV5-4 and TRBJ1-2, is ETGVTQSPTHLIKTRGQQVTLRCSSQSGHNTVSWYQQALGQGPQFIFQYYREEENGRGNFPPRFSGLQFPNYSSELNVNALELDDSALYLCASSLEGGIYGYTFGSGTRLTVV.

This clone was picked up one time. The chain recombines TRBV18 with TRBJ1-5; maybe TRBD1 (6 bases). Trimming pared 3 bases from V and 5 bases from J, leaving 14 bases between. Looked up from germline, CDR1 is KGHSH and CDR2 is LQKENI. This CDR3 contains 15 residues. This chain's CDR3 is CASSPLPGGDQPQHF. In DNA, the CDR3 is TGTGCCAGCTCACCTCTCCCGGGGGGCGATCAGCCCCAGCATTTT.

This chain joins TRBV28 and TRBJ1-2, with D hard to call. CDR3 size: 13 residues. V gave up 2 bases and J gave up 4 bases, with 8 bases separating them. CDR1 is MDHEN, CDR2 SYDVKM, per germline. The DNA of the CDR3 is TGTGCCAGCAGTTTAGGCAGACTCTATGGCTACACCTTC. Translation: CASSLGRLYGYTF.

The chain has TRBV7-3 and TRBJ2-1, with TRBD1 as a possible D gene (6 bases). The length of the CDR3 is 14 residues. Per the germline V gene, CDR1 is SGHTA and CDR2 is FQGTGA. The V end was cut by 2 bases, the J end by 10 bases, with 15 bases between. The CDR3 spells CASSLWQGSGEQFF. The CDR3 DNA reads as TGTGCCAGCAGCTTATGGCAGGGGAGCGGCGAGCAGTTCTTC.

J is TRBJ2-1 and V is TRBV6-6; a weak D match, TRBD2 (6 bases). The V end lost 0 bases, the J end lost 9 bases, and 15 bases lay between the germline ends. Germline V gene sequence: CDR1 MNHNY, CDR2 SVGAGI (reference sequence). CDR3 length equals 15 residues. CDR3 DNA sequence: TGTGCCAGCAGTTACTCGCGGGACTCCTTCTCTGAGCAGTTCTTC. Its translation: CASSYSRDSFSEQFF.

This chain links TRBV5-4 with TRBJ1-2, with D maybe TRBD1 (5 bases). V gave up 3 bases and J gave up 4 bases, with 7 bases separating them. Germline V gives CDR1 SGHNT, CDR2 YYREEE (reference sequence). The CDR3 is made up of 12 amino acids. CDR3 sequence: CASSSTVYGYTF. The CDR3 DNA sequence: TGTGCCAGCAGCTCGACAGTCTATGGCTACACCTTC. Combining the CDR3 with reference TRBV5-4 and TRBJ1-2 gives the whole variable domain ETGVTQSPTHLIKTRGQQVTLRCSSQSGHNTVSWYQQALGQGPQFIFQYYREEENGRGNFPPRFSGLQFPNYSSELNVNALELDDSALYLCASSSTVYGYTFGSGTRLTVV.

The chain recombines TRBV30 with TRBJ2-5; 8 bases align to TRBD1. The CDR3 is 14 residues long. J gave up 7 bases and V 3 bases, and 10 bases lay outside the gene matches. CDR1 GTSNPN and CDR2 SVGIG come from the germline V gene (reference sequence). CDR3 bases: TGTGCCTGGAGGATACAGGGGGGCCGGAGGACCCAGTACTTC. Its translation: CAWRIQGGRRTQYF.

The chain links TRBV2 to TRBJ1-1; no firm D call. This CDR3 region has 14 residues. V was cut by 1 base and J by 0 bases, with 6 bases left in between. From germline, CDR1 is SNHLY and CDR2 FYNNEI. CDR3: CASSEDGVNTEAFF. In DNA form, the CDR3 reads TGTGCCAGCAGTGAAGATGGGGTGAACACTGAAGCTTTCTTT.

The chain carries TRBV6-1 and TRBJ1-1, with 8 bases fitting TRBD1. The CDR3 totals 15 residues. V dropped 4 bases and J dropped 3; count of bases not matched to a gene: 7. From germline, CDR1 is MNHNS and CDR2 SASEGT. The CDR3 is CASSVTGGADTEAFF. In nucleotides, the CDR3 is TGTGCCAGCAGTGTAACAGGGGGTGCTGACACTGAAGCTTTCTTT.